A selection of T cell receptor beta chains follows, all from one sample in a study of blood T cell repertoires in COVID-19. Sequencing used immunoSEQ multiplex PCR; TCRdb keeps in-frame clones, though not all of them. The sample carries roughly 100,000 clones, around 80% recorded once. Sequenced material: peripheral blood. These receptors all stem from a man aged 60 to 69 with active or convalescent COVID-19. CDR3s include the opening cysteine and the closing phenylalanine or tryptophan. A D gene is named only where the DNA matches it firmly. Size is stated for part of the rows, as once, few or many counts, or as a class when the clone is expanded.

. | . | TRBJ2-1 | TRBV19 | CASSKGHYNEQFF | TGTGCCAGTAGTAAGGGACACTACAATGAGCAGTTCTTC
TRBD1 | once | TRBJ2-1 | TRBV24-1 | CVTRDGTGKGDEQFF | TGTGTCACCAGAGACGGGACAGGGAAGGGGGATGAGCAGTTCTTC
. | . | TRBJ2-5 | TRBV10-3 | CAISEHTTQETQYF | TGTGCCATCAGTGAGCACACGACTCAAGAGACCCAGTACTTC
TRBD1 | . | TRBJ1-2 | TRBV24-1 | CATSDFGTGTGVGDGYTF | TGTGCCACCAGTGATTTTGGGACGGGGACAGGGGTAGGGGATGGCTACACCTTC
. | . | TRBJ2-1 | TRBV4-2 | CASSHPSYNEQFF | TGTGCCAGCAGCCACCCCTCTTACAATGAGCAGTTCTTC
TRBD1 | . | TRBJ1-2 | TRBV5-5 | CASSLEGTGGAGGYTF | TGTGCCAGCAGCTTGGAGGGGACAGGGGGCGCGGGTGGCTACACCTTC
TRBD2 | . | TRBJ2-1 | TRBV28 | CASRGTSGSSAYNEQFF | TGTGCCAGCAGGGGGACTAGCGGGAGTTCCGCCTACAATGAGCAGTTCTTC
. | . | TRBJ2-3 | TRBV5-5 | CASSWGGQGPTDTQYF | TGTGCCAGCAGCTGGGGGGGGCAGGGCCCCACAGATACGCAGTATTTT
TRBD2 | . | TRBJ2-1 | TRBV9 | CASSVESGRALGYNEQFF | TGTGCCAGCAGCGTAGAAAGCGGGAGGGCCTTGGGGTACAATGAGCAGTTCTTC
TRBD1 | . | TRBJ1-4 | TRBV11-2 | CASSLRTGGREKLFF | TGTGCCAGCAGCTTGAGGACAGGGGGTCGGGAAAAACTGTTTTTT
TRBD2 | . | TRBJ2-2 | TRBV3-1/TRBV3-2 | CASSPGGTGELFF | TGTGCCAGCAGCCCCGGGGGGACCGGGGAGCTGTTTTTT
TRBD1 | . | TRBJ1-1 | TRBV3-1/TRBV3-2 | CASSPGQGYTEAFF | TGTGCCAGCAGTCCCGGACAGGGGTACACTGAAGCTTTCTTT
TRBD2 | . | TRBJ2-1 | TRBV10-1 | CASSGTSGSDEQFF | TGCGCCAGCAGTGGGACTAGCGGGAGCGATGAGCAGTTCTTC
. | . | TRBJ1-1 | TRBV10-3 | CAISDEGGAQGTFF | TGTGCCATCAGTGATGAAGGAGGGGCCCAGGGAACTTTCTTT
. | . | TRBJ2-5 | TRBV19 | CASSRGGGRWEETQYF | TGTGCCAGTAGTAGGGGAGGAGGGCGGTGGGAGGAGACCCAGTACTTC
TRBD1 | . | TRBJ1-2 | TRBV6-5 | CASSYSRQGTYGYTF | TGTGCCAGCAGTTACTCGAGACAGGGGACCTATGGCTACACCTTC
TRBD2 | . | TRBJ2-1 | TRBV2 | CASSGGGTSYNEQFF | TGTGCCAGCAGTGGGGGGGGGACGAGCTACAATGAGCAGTTCTTC
TRBD1 | . | TRBJ1-3 | TRBV9 | CASSAQGGLSGNTIYF | TGTGCCAGCAGCGCACAGGGGGGCCTCTCTGGAAACACCATATATTTT
TRBD2 | . | TRBJ2-2 | TRBV27 | CASSWKAGGPMYTGELFF | TGTGCCAGCAGTTGGAAAGCGGGAGGGCCGATGTACACCGGGGAGCTGTTTTTT
. | . | TRBJ2-3 | TRBV5-4 | CASSAPGDTDTQYF | TGTGCCAGCAGCGCACCGGGGGACACAGATACGCAGTATTTT
TRBD1 | few | TRBJ2-4 | TRBV4-1 | CASSRGTGVAKNIQYF | TGCGCCAGCAGCCGTGGGACAGGGGTAGCCAAAAACATTCAGTACTTC
. | . | TRBJ2-1 | TRBV19 | CASRTEARPSAEQFF | TGTGCCAGCAGGACAGAGGCCCGACCCTCAGCTGAGCAGTTCTTC
. | . | TRBJ1-1 | TRBV6-6 | CASSHLDRSGGGNTEAFF | TGTGCCAGCAGTCACCTAGACCGCTCGGGGGGCGGAAACACTGAAGCTTTCTTT
. | . | TRBJ2-4 | TRBV18 | CASSTGEGNIQYF | TGTGCCAGCTCGACGGGAGAAGGAAACATTCAGTACTTC
TRBD1 | . | TRBJ1-5 | TRBV2 | CASSGTDNSNQPQHF | TGTGCCAGCAGCGGGACAGATAATAGCAATCAGCCCCAGCATTTT
. | once | TRBJ1-1 | TRBV4-1 | CASSPRQGGVNTEAFF | TGCGCCAGCAGCCCCCGCCAGGGCGGGGTAAACACTGAAGCTTTCTTT
TRBD1 | . | TRBJ2-5 | TRBV10-3 | CAISEPGQGARETQYF | TGTGCCATCAGTGAACCGGGACAGGGGGCGAGGGAGACCCAGTACTTC
. | . | TRBJ1-4 | TRBV3-1/TRBV3-2 | CASSQGHVVATNEKLFF | TGTGCCAGCAGCCAAGGTCACGTAGTAGCAACTAATGAAAAACTGTTTTTT
TRBD2 | . | TRBJ2-5 | TRBV5-4 | CASSLGTSGIETQYF | TGTGCCAGCAGCTTGGGGACTAGCGGGATTGAGACCCAGTACTTC
. | . | TRBJ1-1 | TRBV5-6 | CASSYIGANTEAFF | TGTGCCAGCAGCTATATTGGGGCGAACACTGAAGCTTTCTTT
. | . | TRBJ2-1 | TRBV12-1 | CASSFVEDLAYNEQFF | TGTGCCAGCAGCTTTGTCGAGGACTTAGCCTACAATGAGCAGTTCTTC
. | . | TRBJ1-6 | TRBV30 | CAWTRGYNSPLHF | TGTGCCTGGACCCGGGGGTATAATTCACCCCTCCACTTT
TRBD1 | . | TRBJ2-7 | TRBV19 | CASSPDRESRYEQYF | TGTGCCAGTAGCCCGGACAGGGAGTCTCGCTACGAGCAGTACTTC
. | . | TRBJ2-6 | TRBV7-3 | CASSPRVGGAGSRANVLTF | TGTGCCAGCAGCCCCCGCGTAGGGGGGGCGGGCTCGAGGGCCAACGTCCTGACTTTC
. | . | TRBJ2-3 | TRBV5-1 | CASSLSEFTDTQYF | TGCGCCAGCAGCTTGAGCGAGTTCACAGATACGCAGTATTTT
TRBD1 | few | TRBJ1-6 | TRBV18 | CASSPDRTNSPLHF | TGTGCCAGCTCACCGGACAGGACCAATTCACCCCTCCACTTT
TRBD2 | . | TRBJ2-2 | TRBV9 | CASSPGTSGYTGELFF | TGTGCCAGCAGCCCCGGGACTAGCGGCTACACCGGGGAGCTGTTTTTT
. | . | TRBJ2-2 | TRBV4-1 | CASRQTGELFF | TGCGCCAGCAGGCAGACCGGGGAGCTGTTTTTT
TRBD2 | . | TRBJ2-1 | TRBV4-1 | CASSQEQRTSGIGSYNEQFF | TGCGCCAGCAGCCAAGAACAACGGACTAGCGGGATAGGCTCCTACAATGAGCAGTTCTTC
. | few | TRBJ2-1 | TRBV27 | CASSLPGQHDRFF | TGTGCCAGCAGTTTACCTGGGCAGCACGATCGGTTCTTC
TRBD2 | once | TRBJ2-7 | TRBV27 | CASSFSPGTSGYEQYF | TGTGCCAGCAGTTTCTCCCCCGGGACTAGCGGATACGAGCAGTACTTC
. | . | TRBJ2-1 | TRBV18 | CASSPRGLNEQFF | TGTGCCAGCTCACCAAGGGGACTTAATGAGCAGTTCTTC
. | . | TRBJ2-2 | TRBV6-6 | CASSVNTGELFF | TGTGCCAGCAGTGTAAACACCGGGGAGCTGTTTTTT
. | once | TRBJ2-5 | TRBV21-1 | CASKIGNQETQYF | TGTGCCAGCAAAATTGGCAACCAAGAGACCCAGTACTTC
TRBD1 | . | TRBJ2-5 | TRBV30 | CAWRLFSRGRETQYF | TGTGCCTGGAGGCTATTTTCCAGGGGGCGAGAGACCCAGTACTTC
. | . | TRBJ2-2 | TRBV10-3 | CAISESGGVTGELFF | TGTGCCATCAGTGAATCGGGGGGCGTCACCGGGGAGCTGTTTTTT